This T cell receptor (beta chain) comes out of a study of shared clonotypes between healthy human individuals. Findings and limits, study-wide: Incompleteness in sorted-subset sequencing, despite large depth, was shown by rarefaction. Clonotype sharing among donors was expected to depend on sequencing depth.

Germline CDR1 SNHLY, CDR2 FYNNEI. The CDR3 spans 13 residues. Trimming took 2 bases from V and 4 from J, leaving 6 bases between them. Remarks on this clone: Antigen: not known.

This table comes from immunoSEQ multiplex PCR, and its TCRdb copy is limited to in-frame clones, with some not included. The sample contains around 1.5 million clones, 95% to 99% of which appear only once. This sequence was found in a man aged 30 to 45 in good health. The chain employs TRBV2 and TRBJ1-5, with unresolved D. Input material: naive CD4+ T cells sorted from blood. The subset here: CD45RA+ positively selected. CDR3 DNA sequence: TGTGCCAGCAGTGAATGGGGAAATCAGCCCCAGCATTTT. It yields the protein CASSEWGNQPQHF.